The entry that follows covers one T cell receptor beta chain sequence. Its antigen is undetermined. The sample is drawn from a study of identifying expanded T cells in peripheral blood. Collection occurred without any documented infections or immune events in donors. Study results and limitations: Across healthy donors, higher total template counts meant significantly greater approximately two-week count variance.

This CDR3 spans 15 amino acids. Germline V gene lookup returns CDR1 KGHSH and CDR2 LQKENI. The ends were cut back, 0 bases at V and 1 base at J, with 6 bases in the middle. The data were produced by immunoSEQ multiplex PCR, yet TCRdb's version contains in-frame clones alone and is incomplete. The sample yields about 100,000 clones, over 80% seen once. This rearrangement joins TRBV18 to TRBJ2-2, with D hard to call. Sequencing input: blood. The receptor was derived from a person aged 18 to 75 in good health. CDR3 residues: CASSPPGLNTGELFF. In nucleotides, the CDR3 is TGTGCCAGCTCACCACCAGGCTTGAACACCGGGGAGCTGTTTTTT.